This TCR beta chain came from a study of blood T cells in healthy people across ages. The study, taken as a whole, reports: For the donors, CMV status was unknown and possibly confounded expanded clonotype changes.

A second roughly 7 to 12 cycle PCR used barcoded and J-beta primers. Each cDNA molecule carried a tag from a template-switch adaptor that contained 12 random nucleotides. Each CDR3 protein gets one entry after TCRdb re-called the 5' RACE reads with MiXCR. The table includes roughly 2 million distinct CDR3 sequences, roughly 49% detected once. It was about 9.4 milliliters of peripheral blood that were drawn from each donor. Researchers report isolating at least 6.5 million PBMCs per sample. CDR3 length equals 16 residues. V gave up 2 bases and J gave up 4 bases; unmatched junction bases: 6. Germline CDR1 is KGHDR and CDR2 is SFDVKD. About this clonotype itself: Its target is not known.

The chain combines TRBV24-1 with TRBJ1-2, with 10 nucleotides matching TRBD1. Sequencing was performed on blood. This sequence originates from a woman aged 40 to 55 in good health. The CDR3 is CATSDSRQGAGYGYTF. The CDR3 nucleotides read TGTGCCACCAGTGATTCGAGACAGGGGGCAGGCTATGGCTACACCTTC.